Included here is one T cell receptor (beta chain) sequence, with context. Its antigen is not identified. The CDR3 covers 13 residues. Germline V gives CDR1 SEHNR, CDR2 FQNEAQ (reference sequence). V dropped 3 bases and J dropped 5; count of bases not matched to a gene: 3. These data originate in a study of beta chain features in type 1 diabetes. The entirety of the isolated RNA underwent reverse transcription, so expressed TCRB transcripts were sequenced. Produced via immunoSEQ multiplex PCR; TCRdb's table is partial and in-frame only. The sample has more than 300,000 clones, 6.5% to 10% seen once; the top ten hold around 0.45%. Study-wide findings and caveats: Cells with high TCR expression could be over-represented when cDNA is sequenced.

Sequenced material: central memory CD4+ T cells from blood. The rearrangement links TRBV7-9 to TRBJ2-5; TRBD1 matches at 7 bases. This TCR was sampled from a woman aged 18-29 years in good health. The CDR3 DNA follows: TGTGCCAGCAGCTTGGTACAGGGGGAGACCCAGTACTTC. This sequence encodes CASSLVQGETQYF.